One T cell receptor beta chain is described in this entry. Distinct nucleotide sequences in the sample also encode this CDR3. This entry comes from a study of control samples from healthy donors and cancer patients. TCRdb keeps only in-frame clones here, not all; method: immunoSEQ multiplex PCR. The sample holds 150,000 or so clones, about 94% seen once. What was sequenced was PBMCs. The receptor's source is a man in his fifties or sixties with colorectal cancer.

Here the CDR3 DNA reads TGTGCCAGCAGCCTTGGGACCCGGGAGACCCAGTACTTC. Protein: CASSLGTRETQYF. This chain uses TRBV11-2 with TRBJ2-5; D is perhaps TRBD1 or TRBD2 (5 bases each). Germline lookup yields CDR1 SGHAT and CDR2 FQNNGV. Between the trimmed V and J ends, which lost 5 bases and 5 bases, there was a span of 12 bases. CDR3 length equals 13 residues.